Described below is a single T cell receptor beta chain sequence and its context. This record belongs to a study of shared clonotypes between healthy human individuals. Nashville, Tennessee was home to all donors, who were Caucasian adults. Trimming took 1 base from V and 1 from J, leaving 14 bases between them. CDR3 size: 18 residues. Looked up from germline, CDR1 is ENHRY and CDR2 is SYGVKD. Clones were read by immunoSEQ multiplex PCR, and TCRdb kept only the in-frame ones, dropping some. The top ten clones hold over 0.12% of a sample with 2.5 million or so clones, 85% to 95% of them seen once. Specimen: naive CD4+ T cells sorted from blood. Sample subset: CD45RA+ positively selected. This chain joins TRBV10-3 and TRBJ1-6; D is possibly TRBD1 (6 bases). The sequence derives from a man between 18 and 29 years old in good health. CDR3 sequence: CAISEFTLGTSYNSPLHF. In nucleotides, the CDR3 is TGTGCCATCAGTGAGTTTACCCTCGGGACATCCTATAATTCACCCCTCCACTTT.